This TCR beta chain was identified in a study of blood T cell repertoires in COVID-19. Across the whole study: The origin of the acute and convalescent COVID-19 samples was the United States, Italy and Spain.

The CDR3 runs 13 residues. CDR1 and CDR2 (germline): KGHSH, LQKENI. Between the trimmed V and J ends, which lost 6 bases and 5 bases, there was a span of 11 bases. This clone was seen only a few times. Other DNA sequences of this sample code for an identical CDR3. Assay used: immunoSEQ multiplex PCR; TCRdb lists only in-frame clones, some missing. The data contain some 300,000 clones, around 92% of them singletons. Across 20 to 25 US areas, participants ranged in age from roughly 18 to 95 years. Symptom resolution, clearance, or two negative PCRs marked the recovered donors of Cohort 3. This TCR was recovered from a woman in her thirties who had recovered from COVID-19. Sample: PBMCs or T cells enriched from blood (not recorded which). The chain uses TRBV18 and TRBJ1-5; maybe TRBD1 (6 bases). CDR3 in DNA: TGTGCCAGCTCCAGGGGACGGGATCAGCCCCAGCATTTT. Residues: CASSRGRDQPQHF.